This note documents a single T cell receptor (beta chain) sequence. Its specificity is not known. TCRdb's copy holds only in-frame clones and misses some; the assay was immunoSEQ multiplex PCR. Of around 140,000 clones in the sample, 85% to 95% were seen once. This sample was taken from a study of T cell responses to AZD1222 COVID-19 vaccine. General study findings and limits: Along spike, vaccine-associated CD4 TCRs were found throughout, with dominance at 160-218 and 743-854.

The germline CDR1 and CDR2 sequences are MNHEY and SVGAGI. This CDR3 region has 13 residues. V gave up 5 bases and J gave up 13 bases; unmatched junction bases: 13. The sequencing used peripheral blood, collected on day 0 of AZD1222 vaccination. This clonotype originated in an adult in good health. This chain joins TRBV6-5 and TRBJ1-1; the match to TRBD1 covers 7 bases. CDR3 amino acids: CASSTRQGGFVFF. The CDR3 DNA reads as TGTGCCAGCAGTACGAGACAGGGCGGGTTCGTTTTCTTT.